The clone carrying this TCR beta chain was observed a handful of times. The antigen remains undetermined. Each donor was a healthy Caucasian individual from Russia, aged about 6 to 95. No fewer than 6 micrograms of total RNA were isolated from every sample. The CDR3 contains 13 residues. With 3 bases removed from V and 5 bases from J, the gap between germline ends came to 10 bases. Germline CDR1 is MNHEY and CDR2 is SVGAGI. The data are from a study of blood T cells in healthy people across ages. Together with a sample-barcoded 5' primer, a J-beta primer mix was included in a second PCR lasting roughly 6 to 12 cycles. TCRdb reprocessed the 5' RACE reads via MiXCR and lists one record per CDR3 protein. The sample consists of about 720,000 distinct CDR3 sequences, about a fifth of them appearing once. Overall study findings and caveats: Researchers deemed the diversity estimates from one million T cells underestimates.

The sequenced sample was blood. This clonotype originated in a man in his 70s in good health. The rearrangement links TRBV6-5 to TRBJ1-2; a possible D gene is TRBD1 (5 bases). In nucleotides, the CDR3 is TGTGCCAGCAGTTATGACGGGGGATATGGCTACACCTTC. This gives the protein CASSYDGGYGYTF.